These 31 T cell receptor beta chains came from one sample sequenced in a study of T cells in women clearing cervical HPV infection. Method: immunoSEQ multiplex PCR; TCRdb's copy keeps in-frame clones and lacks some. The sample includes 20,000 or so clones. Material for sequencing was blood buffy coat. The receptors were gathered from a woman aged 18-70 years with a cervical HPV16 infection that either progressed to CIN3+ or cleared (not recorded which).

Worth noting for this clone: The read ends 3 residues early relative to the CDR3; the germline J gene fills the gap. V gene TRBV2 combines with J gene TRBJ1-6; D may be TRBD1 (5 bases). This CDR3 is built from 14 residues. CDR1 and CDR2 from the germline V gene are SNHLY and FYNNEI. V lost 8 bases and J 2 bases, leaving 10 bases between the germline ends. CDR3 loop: CASLREPYNSPLHF. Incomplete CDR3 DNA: TGTGCCAGCCTCAGGGAACCCTATAATTCACCC.

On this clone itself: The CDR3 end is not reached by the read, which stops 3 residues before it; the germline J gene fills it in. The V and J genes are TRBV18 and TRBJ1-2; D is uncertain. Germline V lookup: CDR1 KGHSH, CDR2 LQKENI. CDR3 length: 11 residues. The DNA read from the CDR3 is TGTGCCAGCTCACCACTAGATGAC. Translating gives CASSPLDD. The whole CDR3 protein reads CASSPLDDYTF.

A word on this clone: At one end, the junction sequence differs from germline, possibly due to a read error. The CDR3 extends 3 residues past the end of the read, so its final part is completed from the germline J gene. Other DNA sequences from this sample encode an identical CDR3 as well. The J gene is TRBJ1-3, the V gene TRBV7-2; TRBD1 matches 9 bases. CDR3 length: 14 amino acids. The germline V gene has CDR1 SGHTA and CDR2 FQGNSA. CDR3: CASSLATGGNTIYF. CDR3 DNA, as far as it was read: TGTGCCAGCAGCTTGGCGACAGGGGGAAACACT.

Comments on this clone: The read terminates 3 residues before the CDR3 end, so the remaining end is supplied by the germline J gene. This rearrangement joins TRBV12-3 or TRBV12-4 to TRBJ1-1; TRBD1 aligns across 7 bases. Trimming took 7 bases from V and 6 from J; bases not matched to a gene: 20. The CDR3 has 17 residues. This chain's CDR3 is CASIFAVQGNLPPEAFF. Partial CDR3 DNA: TGTGCCAGCATTTTCGCCGTACAGGGGAACCTCCCACCTGAA.

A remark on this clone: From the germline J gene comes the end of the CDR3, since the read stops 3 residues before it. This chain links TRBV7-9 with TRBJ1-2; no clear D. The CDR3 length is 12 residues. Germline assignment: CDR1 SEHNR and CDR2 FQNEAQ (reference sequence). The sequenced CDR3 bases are TGTGCCAGCAGCTTAAGTACGGGTGAC. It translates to CASSLSTGD. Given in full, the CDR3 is CASSLSTGDYTF.

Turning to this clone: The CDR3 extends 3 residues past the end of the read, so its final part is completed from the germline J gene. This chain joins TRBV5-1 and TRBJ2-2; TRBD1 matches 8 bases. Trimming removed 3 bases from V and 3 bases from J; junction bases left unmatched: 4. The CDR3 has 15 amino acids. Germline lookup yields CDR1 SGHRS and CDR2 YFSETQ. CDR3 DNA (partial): TGCGCCAGCAGCTGGAACAGGGGGGACACCGGGGAG. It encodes CASSWNRGDTGE. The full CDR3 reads CASSWNRGDTGELFF.

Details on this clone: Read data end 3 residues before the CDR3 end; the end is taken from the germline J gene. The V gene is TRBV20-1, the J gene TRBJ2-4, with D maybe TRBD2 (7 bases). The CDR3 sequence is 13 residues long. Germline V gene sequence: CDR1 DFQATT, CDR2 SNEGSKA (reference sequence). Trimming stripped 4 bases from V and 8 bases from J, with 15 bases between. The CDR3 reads CSATGGRMDIQYF. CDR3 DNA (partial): TGCAGTGCTACGGGGGGCAGGATGGACATT.

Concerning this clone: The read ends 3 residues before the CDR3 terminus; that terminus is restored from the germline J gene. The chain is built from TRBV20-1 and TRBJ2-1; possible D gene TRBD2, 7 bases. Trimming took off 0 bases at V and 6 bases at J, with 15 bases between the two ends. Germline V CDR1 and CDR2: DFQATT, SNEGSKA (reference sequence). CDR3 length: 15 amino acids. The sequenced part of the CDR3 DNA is TGCAGTGCTAGAGATCTCGCGGGGGCTACCAATGAG. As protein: CSARDLAGATNE. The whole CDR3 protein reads CSARDLAGATNEQFF.

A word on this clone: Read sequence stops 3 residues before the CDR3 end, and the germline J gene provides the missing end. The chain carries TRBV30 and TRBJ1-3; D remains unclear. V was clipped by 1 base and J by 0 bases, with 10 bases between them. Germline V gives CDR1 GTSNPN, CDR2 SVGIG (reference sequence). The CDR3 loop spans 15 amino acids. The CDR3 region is CAWSGVSSSGNTIYF. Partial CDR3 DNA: TGTGCCTGGAGTGGCGTGTCGAGCTCTGGAAACACC.

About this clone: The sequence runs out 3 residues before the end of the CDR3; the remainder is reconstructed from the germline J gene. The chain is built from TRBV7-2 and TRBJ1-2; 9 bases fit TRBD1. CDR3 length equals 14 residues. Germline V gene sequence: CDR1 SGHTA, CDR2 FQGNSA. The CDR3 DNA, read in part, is TGTGCCAGCGGAACTGGACAGGGGTTAAGAGAC. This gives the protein CASGTGQGLRD. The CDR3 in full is CASGTGQGLRDYTF. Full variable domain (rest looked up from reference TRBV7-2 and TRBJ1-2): GAGVSQSPSNKVTEKGKDVELRCDPISGHTALYWYRQSLGQGLEFLIYFQGNSAPDKSGLPSDRFSAERTGGSVSTLTIQRTQQEDSAVYLCASGTGQGLRDYTFGSGTRLTVV.

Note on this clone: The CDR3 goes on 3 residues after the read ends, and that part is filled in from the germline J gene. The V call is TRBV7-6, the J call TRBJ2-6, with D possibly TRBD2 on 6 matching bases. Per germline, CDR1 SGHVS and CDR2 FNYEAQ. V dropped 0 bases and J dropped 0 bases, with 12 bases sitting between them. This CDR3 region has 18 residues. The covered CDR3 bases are TGTGCCAGCAGCTTAGCGGCGGGGAAGAGCTCTGGGGCCAACGTC. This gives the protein CASSLAAGKSSGANV. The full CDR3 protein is CASSLAAGKSSGANVLTF.

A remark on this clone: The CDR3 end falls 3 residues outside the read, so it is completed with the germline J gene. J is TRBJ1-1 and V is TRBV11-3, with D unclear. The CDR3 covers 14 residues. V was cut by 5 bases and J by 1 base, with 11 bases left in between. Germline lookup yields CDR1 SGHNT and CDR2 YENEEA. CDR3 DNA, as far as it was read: TGTGCCAGCAGCGGAAGGGTAGGGAACACTGAA. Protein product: CASSGRVGNTE. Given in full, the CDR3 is CASSGRVGNTEAFF. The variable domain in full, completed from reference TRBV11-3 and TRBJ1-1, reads EAGVVQSPRYKIIEKKQPVAFWCNPISGHNTLYWYLQNLGQGPELLIRYENEEAVDDSQLPKDRFSAERLKGVDSTLKIQPAELGDSAVYLCASSGRVGNTEAFFGQGTRLTVV.

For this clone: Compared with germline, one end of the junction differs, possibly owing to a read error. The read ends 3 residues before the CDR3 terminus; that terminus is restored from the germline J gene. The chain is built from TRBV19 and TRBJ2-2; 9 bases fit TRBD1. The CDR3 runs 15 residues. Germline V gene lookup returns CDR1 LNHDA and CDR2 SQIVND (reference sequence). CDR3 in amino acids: CASSTGTGYTGELFF. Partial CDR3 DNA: TGTGCCAGCAGTACCGGGACAGGGTACACCGGGGAG.

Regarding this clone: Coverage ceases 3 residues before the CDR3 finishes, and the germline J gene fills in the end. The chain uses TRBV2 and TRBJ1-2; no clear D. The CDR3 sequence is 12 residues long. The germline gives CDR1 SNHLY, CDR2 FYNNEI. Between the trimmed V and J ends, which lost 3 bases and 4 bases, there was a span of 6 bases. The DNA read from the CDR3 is TGTGCCAGCAGTGATGCGTCCTATGGC. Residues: CASSDASYG. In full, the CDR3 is CASSDASYGYTF.

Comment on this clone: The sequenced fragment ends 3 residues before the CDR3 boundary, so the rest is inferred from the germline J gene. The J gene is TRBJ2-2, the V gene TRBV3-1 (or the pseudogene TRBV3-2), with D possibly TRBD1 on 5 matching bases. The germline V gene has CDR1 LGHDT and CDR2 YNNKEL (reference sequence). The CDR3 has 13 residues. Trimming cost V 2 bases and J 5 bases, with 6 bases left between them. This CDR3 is CASSQKGTGELFF. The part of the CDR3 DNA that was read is TGTGCCAGCAGCCAAAAGGGGACCGGGGAG.

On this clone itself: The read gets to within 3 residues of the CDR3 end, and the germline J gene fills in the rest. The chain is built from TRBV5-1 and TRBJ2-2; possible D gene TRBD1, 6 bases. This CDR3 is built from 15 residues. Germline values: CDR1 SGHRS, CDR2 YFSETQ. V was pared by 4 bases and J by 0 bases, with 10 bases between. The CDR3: CASSQGHTNTGELFF. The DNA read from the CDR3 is TGCGCCAGCAGCCAGGGACACACGAACACCGGGGAG.

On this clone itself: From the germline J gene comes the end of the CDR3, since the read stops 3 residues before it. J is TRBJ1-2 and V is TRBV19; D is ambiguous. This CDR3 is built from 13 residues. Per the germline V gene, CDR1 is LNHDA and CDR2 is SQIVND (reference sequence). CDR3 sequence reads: CASSMIVSYDYTF. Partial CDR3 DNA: TGTGCCAGTAGTATGATAGTCTCCTACGAC.

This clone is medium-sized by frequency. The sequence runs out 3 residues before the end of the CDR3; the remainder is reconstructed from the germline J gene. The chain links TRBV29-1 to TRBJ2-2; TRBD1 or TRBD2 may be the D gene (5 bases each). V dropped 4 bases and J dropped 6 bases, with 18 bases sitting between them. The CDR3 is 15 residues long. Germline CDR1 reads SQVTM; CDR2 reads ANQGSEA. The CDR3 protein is CSVAVEGRFPGELFF. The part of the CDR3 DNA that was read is TGCAGCGTTGCGGTCGAGGGGCGCTTCCCCGGGGAG.

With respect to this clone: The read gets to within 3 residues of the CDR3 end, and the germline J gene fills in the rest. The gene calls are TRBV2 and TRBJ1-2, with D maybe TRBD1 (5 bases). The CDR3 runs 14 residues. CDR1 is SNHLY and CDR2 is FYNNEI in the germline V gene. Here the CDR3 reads CASSRGQAIYDYTF. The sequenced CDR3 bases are TGTGCCAGCAGTCGAGGACAAGCCATTTACGAC.

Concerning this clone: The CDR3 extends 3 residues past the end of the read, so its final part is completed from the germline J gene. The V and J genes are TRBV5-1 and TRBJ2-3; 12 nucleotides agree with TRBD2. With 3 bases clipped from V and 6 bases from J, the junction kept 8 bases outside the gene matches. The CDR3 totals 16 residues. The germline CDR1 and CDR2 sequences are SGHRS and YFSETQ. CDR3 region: CASSSGLAGFLDTQYF. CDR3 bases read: TGCGCCAGCAGCTCCGGACTAGCGGGGTTCCTGGATACG.

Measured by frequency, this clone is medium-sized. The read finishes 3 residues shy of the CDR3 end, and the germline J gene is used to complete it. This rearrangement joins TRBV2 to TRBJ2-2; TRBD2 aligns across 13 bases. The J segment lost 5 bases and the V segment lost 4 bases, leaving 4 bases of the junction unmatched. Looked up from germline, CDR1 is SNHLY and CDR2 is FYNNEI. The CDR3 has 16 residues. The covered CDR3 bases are TGTGCCAGCAGTGCACTAGCGGGGGGGCAAACCGGGGAG. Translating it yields CASSALAGGQTGE. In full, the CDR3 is CASSALAGGQTGELFF.

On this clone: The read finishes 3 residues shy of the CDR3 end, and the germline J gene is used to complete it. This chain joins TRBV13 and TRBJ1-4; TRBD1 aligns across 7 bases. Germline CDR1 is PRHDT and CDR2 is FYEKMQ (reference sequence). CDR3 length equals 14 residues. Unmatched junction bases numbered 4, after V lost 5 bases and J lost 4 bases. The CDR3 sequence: CASSHRGGNEKLFF. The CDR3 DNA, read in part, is TGTGCCAGCAGCCACAGGGGAGGTAATGAAAAA.

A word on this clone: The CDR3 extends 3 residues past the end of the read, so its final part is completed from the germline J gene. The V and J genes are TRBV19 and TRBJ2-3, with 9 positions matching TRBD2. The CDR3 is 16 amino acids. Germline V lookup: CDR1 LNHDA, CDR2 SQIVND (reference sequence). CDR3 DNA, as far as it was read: TGTGCCAGTAGTAGGGGGGCTAGCGGGATTAAAGAGACG. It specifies CASSRGASGIKET. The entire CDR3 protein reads CASSRGASGIKETQYF.

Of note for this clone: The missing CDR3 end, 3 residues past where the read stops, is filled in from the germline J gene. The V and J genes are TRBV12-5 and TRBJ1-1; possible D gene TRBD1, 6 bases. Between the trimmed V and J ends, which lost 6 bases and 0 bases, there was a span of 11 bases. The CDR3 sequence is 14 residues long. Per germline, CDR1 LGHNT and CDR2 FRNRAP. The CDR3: CASGVGQLNTEAFF. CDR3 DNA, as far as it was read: TGTGCTAGTGGGGTCGGACAGTTGAACACTGAA.

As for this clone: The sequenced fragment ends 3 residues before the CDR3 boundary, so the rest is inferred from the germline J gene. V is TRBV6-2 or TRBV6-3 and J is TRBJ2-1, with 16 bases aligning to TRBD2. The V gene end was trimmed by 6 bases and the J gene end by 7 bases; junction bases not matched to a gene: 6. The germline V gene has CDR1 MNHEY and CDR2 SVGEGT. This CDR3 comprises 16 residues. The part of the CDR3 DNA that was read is TGTGCCAGCAGACGCGGGACTAGCGGGAGGGGAAATGAG. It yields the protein CASRRGTSGRGNE. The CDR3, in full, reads CASRRGTSGRGNEQFF.

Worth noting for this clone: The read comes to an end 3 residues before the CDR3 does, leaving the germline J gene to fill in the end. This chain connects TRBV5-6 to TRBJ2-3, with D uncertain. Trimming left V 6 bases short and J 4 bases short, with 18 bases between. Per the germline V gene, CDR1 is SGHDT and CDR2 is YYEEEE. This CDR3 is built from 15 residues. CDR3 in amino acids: CASTHIQEGSDTQYF. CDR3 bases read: TGTGCCAGCACCCACATTCAAGAAGGCTCAGATACG.

Incomplete CDR3 DNA: TGTGCCAGCAGCCACAACCCGACAGGAGTCGAG. It yields the protein CASSHNPTGVE. The full CDR3 is CASSHNPTGVEQYF. The chain employs TRBV7-9 and TRBJ2-7; D perhaps matches TRBD1 (6 bases). The read comes to an end 3 residues before the CDR3 does, leaving the germline J gene to fill in the end. Trimming left V 5 bases short and J 6 bases short, with 17 bases between. CDR3 length equals 14 residues. Germline V lookup: CDR1 SEHNR, CDR2 FQNEAQ (reference sequence).

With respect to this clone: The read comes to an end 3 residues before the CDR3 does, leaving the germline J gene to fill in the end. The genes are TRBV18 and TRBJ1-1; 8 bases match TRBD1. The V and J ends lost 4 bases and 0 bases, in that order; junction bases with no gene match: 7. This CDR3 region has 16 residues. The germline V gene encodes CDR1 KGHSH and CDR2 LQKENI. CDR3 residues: CASSQDRALLNTEAFF. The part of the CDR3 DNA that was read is TGTGCCAGCTCACAGGACAGGGCGCTCTTGAACACTGAA.

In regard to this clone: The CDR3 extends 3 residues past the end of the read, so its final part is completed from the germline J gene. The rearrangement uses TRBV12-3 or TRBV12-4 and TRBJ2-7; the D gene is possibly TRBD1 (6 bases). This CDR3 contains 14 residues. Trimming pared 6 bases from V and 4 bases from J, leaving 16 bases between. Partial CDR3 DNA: TGTGCCAGCAGCACAGGGTCACGAAAGTACGAG. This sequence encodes CASSTGSRKYE. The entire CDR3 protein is CASSTGSRKYEQYF.

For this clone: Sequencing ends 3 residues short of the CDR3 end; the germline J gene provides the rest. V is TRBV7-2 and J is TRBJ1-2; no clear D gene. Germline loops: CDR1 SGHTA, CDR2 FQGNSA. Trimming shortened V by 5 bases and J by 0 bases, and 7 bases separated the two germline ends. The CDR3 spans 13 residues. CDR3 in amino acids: CASSPGANYGYTF. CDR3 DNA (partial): TGTGCCAGCAGCCCCGGGGCTAACTATGGC.

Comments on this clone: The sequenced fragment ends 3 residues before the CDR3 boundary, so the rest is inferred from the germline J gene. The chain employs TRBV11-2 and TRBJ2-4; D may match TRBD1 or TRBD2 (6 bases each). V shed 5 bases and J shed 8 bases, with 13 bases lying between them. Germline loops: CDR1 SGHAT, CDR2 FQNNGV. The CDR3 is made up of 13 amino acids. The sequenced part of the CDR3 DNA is TGTGCCAGCAGCCCTCCAGGGGAGGACATT. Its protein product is CASSPPGEDI. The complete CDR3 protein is CASSPPGEDIQYF.